The entry below describes one TCR beta chain. This sample stems from a study of blood T cell repertoires in COVID-19. Study in general: Both acute and convalescent COVID-19 samples were obtained from the United States, Italy and Spain. The analysed material was cDNA or gDNA that came from T cells, B-cell-depleted T cells, or PBMCs.

Trimming took off 0 bases at V and 3 bases at J, with 18 bases between the two ends. Germline V gene sequence: CDR1 SQVTM, CDR2 ANQGSEA. This CDR3 has 17 amino acids. The data were produced by immunoSEQ multiplex PCR, yet TCRdb's version contains in-frame clones alone and is incomplete. The data contain 110,000 or so clones, 65% to 80% of them singletons. The chain carries TRBV29-1 and TRBJ1-3; D possibly corresponds to TRBD1 (6 bases). The TCR sequence derives from a man aged 65 to 79 with acute or convalescent COVID-19. Material for sequencing was peripheral blood. In nucleotides, the CDR3 is TGCAGCGTTGAAGAGGCGGGAGAACAGGGAGGTGGAAACACCATATATTTT. Its protein is CSVEEAGEQGGGNTIYF.